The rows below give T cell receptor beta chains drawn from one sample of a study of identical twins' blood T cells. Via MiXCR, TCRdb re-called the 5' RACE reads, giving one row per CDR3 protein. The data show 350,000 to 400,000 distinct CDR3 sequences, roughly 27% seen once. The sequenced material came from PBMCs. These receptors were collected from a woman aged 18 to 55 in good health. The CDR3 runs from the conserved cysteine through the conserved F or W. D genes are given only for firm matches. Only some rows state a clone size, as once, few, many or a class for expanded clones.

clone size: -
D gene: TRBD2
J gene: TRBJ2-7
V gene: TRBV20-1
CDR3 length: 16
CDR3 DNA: TGCAGTGCTACGCCTACTAGCGCCCGGGGAATAGCCGAGCAGTACTTC
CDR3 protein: CSATPTSARGIAEQYF

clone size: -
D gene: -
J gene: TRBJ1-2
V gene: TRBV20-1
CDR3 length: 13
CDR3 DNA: TGCAGTGCTAGGAGGCCCACCGAGTGGGGCTACACCTTC
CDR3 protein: CSARRPTEWGYTF

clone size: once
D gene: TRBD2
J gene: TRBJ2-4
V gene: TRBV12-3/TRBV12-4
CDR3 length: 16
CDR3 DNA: TGTGCCAGCAGTCTGGGGACTAGCGGGGTGGGAAACATTCAGTACTTC
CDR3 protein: CASSLGTSGVGNIQYF

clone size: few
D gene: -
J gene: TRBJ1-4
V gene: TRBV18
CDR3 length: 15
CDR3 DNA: TGTGCCAGCTCACAACAAGCGATTACTAATGAAAAACTGTTTTTT
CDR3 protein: CASSQQAITNEKLFF

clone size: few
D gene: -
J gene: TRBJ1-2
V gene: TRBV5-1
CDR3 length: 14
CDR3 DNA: TGCGCCAGCAGCTTGGGTTCCCAGAACTATGGCTACACCTTC
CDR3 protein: CASSLGSQNYGYTF

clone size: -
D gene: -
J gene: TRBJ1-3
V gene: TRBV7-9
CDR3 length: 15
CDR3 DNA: TGTGCCAGCAGCTATCGGGACATAACAGGAAACACCATATATTTT
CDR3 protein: CASSYRDITGNTIYF

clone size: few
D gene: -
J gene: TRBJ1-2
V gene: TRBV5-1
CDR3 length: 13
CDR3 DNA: TGCGCCAGCAGCTTCGACACCCACTATGGCTACACCTTC
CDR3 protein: CASSFDTHYGYTF

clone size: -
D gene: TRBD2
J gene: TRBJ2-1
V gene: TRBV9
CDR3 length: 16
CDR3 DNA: TGTGCCAGCAGCGTAGCGGGCGGGGGGTTACCGAATGAGCAGTTCTTC
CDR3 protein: CASSVAGGGLPNEQFF

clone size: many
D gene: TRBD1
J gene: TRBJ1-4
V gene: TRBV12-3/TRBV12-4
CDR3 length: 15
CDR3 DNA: TGTGCCAGCAGTTTAGCGGGACAGTTTAATGAAAAACTGTTTTTT
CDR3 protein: CASSLAGQFNEKLFF

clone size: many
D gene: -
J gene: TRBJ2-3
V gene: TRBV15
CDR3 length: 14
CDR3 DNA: TGTGCCACCAGCAGAGTTCGGGCAGCAGATACGCAGTATTTT
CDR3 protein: CATSRVRAADTQYF

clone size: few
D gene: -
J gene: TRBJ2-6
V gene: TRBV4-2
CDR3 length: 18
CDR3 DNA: TGTGCCAGCAGCCAAGTAGAGGCTCCCCTCTCTGGGGCCAACGTCCTGACTTTC
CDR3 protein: CASSQVEAPLSGANVLTF

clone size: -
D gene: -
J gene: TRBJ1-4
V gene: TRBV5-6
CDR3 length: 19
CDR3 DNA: TGTGCCAGCAACATCCGCGGGACCGACAGTGGATTAACTAATGAAAAACTGTTTTTT
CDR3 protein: CASNIRGTDSGLTNEKLFF

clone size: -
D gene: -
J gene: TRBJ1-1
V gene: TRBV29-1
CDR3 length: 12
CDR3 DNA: TGCAGCGTGGCCCGGACTGCTGATGAAGCTTTCTTT
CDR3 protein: CSVARTADEAFF

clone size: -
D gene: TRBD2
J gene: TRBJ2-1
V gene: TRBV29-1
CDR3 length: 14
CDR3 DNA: TGCAGCGTTGCCCCACTAGCGGGACGAAATGAGCAGTTCTTC
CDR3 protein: CSVAPLAGRNEQFF

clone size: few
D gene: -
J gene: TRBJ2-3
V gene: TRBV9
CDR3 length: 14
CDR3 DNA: TGTGCCAGCAGCGGAACTACGGTTGGGGATACGCAGTATTTT
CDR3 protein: CASSGTTVGDTQYF